This T cell receptor (beta chain) was observed in a study of blood T cell repertoires in COVID-19. Study-wide background: Specimens from acute and convalescent COVID-19 originated in the United States, Italy and Spain. Sources were T cells, B-cell-depleted T cells, or PBMCs; the material itself was cDNA or gDNA.

The CDR3 has 13 residues. Germline CDR1 SGHTA, CDR2 FQGNSA. Trimming at V came to 4 bases and at J to 6 bases, leaving 3 bases not matched to a gene. In the authors' methods: Researchers report that nucleated cell counts were estimated from reference gene primer amplification. Some clones are missing from TCRdb's copy, which holds only in-frame ones; the method was immunoSEQ multiplex PCR. V and J calls and clone size are those listed in that table; D and trimming were worked out from the DNA. The sample contains about 230,000 clones, over 80% of which appear only once. The clonotype was recovered from a woman in her seventies with active or convalescent COVID-19. Material for sequencing was peripheral blood. The chain links TRBV7-2 to TRBJ1-1; 9 positions agree with TRBD1. The CDR3 DNA reads TGTGCCAGCAGCTCGCGGACAGGGGCTGAAGCTTTCTTT. Residues: CASSSRTGAEAFF.